A selection of T cell receptor beta chains follows, all from one sample in a study of beta chain features in type 1 diabetes. The assay was immunoSEQ multiplex PCR, and TCRdb's table has in-frame clones only and misses some. The sample has almost 250,000 clones; 11% to 15% are singletons. Sequencing was carried out using naive CD4+ T cells from blood. The receptors originated from a woman aged 35 to 49 in good health. Both conserved end residues are part of each CDR3. Fields, in order: J gene, D gene, V gene, clone size, CDR3 DNA, CDR3 protein. D genes are given only for firm matches. Clone size is shown for a subset of rows, as once, few, many or a class of expanded clone.

j_gene: TRBJ1-1
d_gene: NA
v_gene: TRBV5-4
abundance: few
CDR3nt: TGTGCCAGCAGCTTGGGGGACAAGACTGAAGCTTTCTTT
CDR3aa: CASSLGDKTEAFF

j_gene: TRBJ2-3
d_gene: NA
v_gene: TRBV4-3
abundance: few
CDR3nt: TGCGCCAGCAGCCTCGGAGGGGGCACAGATACGCAGTATTTT
CDR3aa: CASSLGGGTDTQYF

j_gene: TRBJ1-2
d_gene: NA
v_gene: TRBV18
abundance: few
CDR3nt: TGTGCCAGCTCCACCCGTCCGACTAGCTATGGCTACACCTTC
CDR3aa: CASSTRPTSYGYTF

j_gene: TRBJ2-3
d_gene: NA
v_gene: TRBV7-2
abundance: NA
CDR3nt: TGTGCCAGCAGCTCACGGCGCGGGGGCACAGATACGCAGTATTTT
CDR3aa: CASSSRRGGTDTQYF

j_gene: TRBJ2-1
d_gene: TRBD2
v_gene: TRBV19
abundance: NA
CDR3nt: TGTGCCAGTAGTCGCCTAGCGGGGTCCTACAATGAGCAGTTCTTC
CDR3aa: CASSRLAGSYNEQFF

j_gene: TRBJ1-2
d_gene: TRBD1
v_gene: TRBV18
abundance: few
CDR3nt: TGTGCCAGCTCACCTAGGGACAGGGACTATGGCTACACCTTC
CDR3aa: CASSPRDRDYGYTF

j_gene: TRBJ2-3
d_gene: NA
v_gene: TRBV6-1
abundance: NA
CDR3nt: TGTGCCACCCGAGTTCTCACAGATACGCAGTATTTT
CDR3aa: CATRVLTDTQYF

j_gene: TRBJ2-3
d_gene: TRBD2
v_gene: TRBV11-2
abundance: few
CDR3nt: TGTGCCAGCAGCTCAATTGCGGGGGGCACAGATACGCAGTATTTT
CDR3aa: CASSSIAGGTDTQYF

j_gene: TRBJ2-2
d_gene: TRBD2
v_gene: TRBV5-6
abundance: NA
CDR3nt: TGTGCCAGCAGCCAACCTCTAGCGGGGGGGAACACCGGGGAGCTGTTTTTT
CDR3aa: CASSQPLAGGNTGELFF

j_gene: TRBJ2-2
d_gene: TRBD2
v_gene: TRBV6-6
abundance: few
CDR3nt: TGTGCCAGCAGTTCAAGTGCGGGGGCCGGGGAGCTGTTTTTT
CDR3aa: CASSSSAGAGELFF

j_gene: TRBJ2-7
d_gene: NA
v_gene: TRBV7-9
abundance: few
CDR3nt: TGTGCCAGCAGCCTGAGACAGGAGCAGTACTTC
CDR3aa: CASSLRQEQYF

j_gene: TRBJ2-7
d_gene: TRBD2
v_gene: TRBV7-2
abundance: few
CDR3nt: TGTGCCAGCAGCCCCTATAGCGGGACCTACGAGCAGTACTTC
CDR3aa: CASSPYSGTYEQYF

j_gene: TRBJ2-6
d_gene: NA
v_gene: TRBV7-8
abundance: few
CDR3nt: TGTGCCAGCACCGGCAGGGGCTCTGGGGCCAACGTCCTGACTTTC
CDR3aa: CASTGRGSGANVLTF

j_gene: TRBJ1-5
d_gene: NA
v_gene: TRBV5-4
abundance: NA
CDR3nt: TGTGCCAGCAGCTTGTGGGGAGGTAGCAATCAGCCCCAGCATTTT
CDR3aa: CASSLWGGSNQPQHF

j_gene: TRBJ1-2
d_gene: TRBD1
v_gene: TRBV18
abundance: NA
CDR3nt: TGTGCCAGCTCACCACCGGGACAGGGATTTGGCTACACCTTC
CDR3aa: CASSPPGQGFGYTF

j_gene: TRBJ1-4
d_gene: NA
v_gene: TRBV18
abundance: NA
CDR3nt: TGTGCCAGCTCACCGGGGGGGAATGAAAAACTGTTTTTT
CDR3aa: CASSPGGNEKLFF

j_gene: TRBJ1-5
d_gene: NA
v_gene: TRBV2
abundance: few
CDR3nt: TGTGCCAGCGGGGGAAGGGGACTTCAGCCCCAGCATTTT
CDR3aa: CASGGRGLQPQHF

j_gene: TRBJ2-1
d_gene: TRBD2
v_gene: TRBV7-9
abundance: few
CDR3nt: TGTGCCAGCAGCTTAGGGTGGCGGGGGGCCTCCTACAATGAGCAGTTCTTC
CDR3aa: CASSLGWRGASYNEQFF

j_gene: TRBJ2-1
d_gene: NA
v_gene: TRBV13
abundance: many
CDR3nt: TGTGCCAGCAGCCAAGGGACTTTCCCTTTTCATGAGCAGTTCTTC
CDR3aa: CASSQGTFPFHEQFF

j_gene: TRBJ1-2
d_gene: NA
v_gene: TRBV29-1
abundance: NA
CDR3nt: TGCAGCGTCGCGTCCCTGACAGGACCCTATGGCTACACCTTC
CDR3aa: CSVASLTGPYGYTF

j_gene: TRBJ2-3
d_gene: NA
v_gene: TRBV18
abundance: NA
CDR3nt: TGTGCCAGCTCACCCGGCACAGATACGCAGTATTTT
CDR3aa: CASSPGTDTQYF

j_gene: TRBJ2-5
d_gene: NA
v_gene: TRBV5-1
abundance: few
CDR3nt: TGCGCCAGCAGCACGGGGGGCGTTTGGGAGACCCAGTACTTC
CDR3aa: CASSTGGVWETQYF

j_gene: TRBJ2-4
d_gene: TRBD1
v_gene: TRBV7-9
abundance: NA
CDR3nt: TGTGCCAGCAGCTTATGGGGACAGGGAGTCAACTTAGCCAAAAACATTCAGTACTTC
CDR3aa: CASSLWGQGVNLAKNIQYF

j_gene: TRBJ2-5
d_gene: TRBD1
v_gene: TRBV5-1
abundance: NA
CDR3nt: TGCGCCAGCAGCTCCGACAGGGAAGAGACCCAGTACTTC
CDR3aa: CASSSDREETQYF

j_gene: TRBJ1-1
d_gene: NA
v_gene: TRBV5-1
abundance: NA
CDR3nt: TGCGCCAGCAGCTTAGAGACCGGGACTGAAGCTTTCTTT
CDR3aa: CASSLETGTEAFF

j_gene: TRBJ2-5
d_gene: TRBD1
v_gene: TRBV5-1
abundance: few
CDR3nt: TGCGCCAGCAGCCCAGGACAGGGGTTAGAGACCCAGTACTTC
CDR3aa: CASSPGQGLETQYF

j_gene: TRBJ2-5
d_gene: TRBD1
v_gene: TRBV19
abundance: few
CDR3nt: TGTGCCAGTAGTACGAGGACAGGGAGGGAGACCCAGTACTTC
CDR3aa: CASSTRTGRETQYF

j_gene: TRBJ2-1
d_gene: TRBD2
v_gene: TRBV19
abundance: many
CDR3nt: TGTGCCAGTAGTATGGCGGGGGGGCGGAATGAGCAGTTCTTC
CDR3aa: CASSMAGGRNEQFF

j_gene: TRBJ1-2
d_gene: TRBD1
v_gene: TRBV7-9
abundance: few
CDR3nt: TGTGCCTGGACGGAACAGGGGGCCAACTATGGCTACACCTTC
CDR3aa: CAWTEQGANYGYTF

j_gene: TRBJ2-7
d_gene: TRBD1
v_gene: TRBV5-1
abundance: few
CDR3nt: TGCGCCAGCAGCTTTGTGACAGGGGGCTTTAACGAGCAGTACTTC
CDR3aa: CASSFVTGGFNEQYF

j_gene: TRBJ2-5
d_gene: NA
v_gene: TRBV29-1
abundance: NA
CDR3nt: TGCAGCGTTGAAAGACGACGGGGAGAAGAGACCCAGTACTTC
CDR3aa: CSVERRRGEETQYF

j_gene: TRBJ2-3
d_gene: TRBD2
v_gene: TRBV4-3
abundance: few
CDR3nt: TGCGCCAGCAGCCAAGAGGGCAGGCCTAGCGGGGACGATACGCAGTATTTT
CDR3aa: CASSQEGRPSGDDTQYF

j_gene: TRBJ2-5
d_gene: NA
v_gene: TRBV5-4
abundance: NA
CDR3nt: TGTGCCAGCAGCCCAAAAGCGGGACACTACCAAGAGACCCAGTACTTC
CDR3aa: CASSPKAGHYQETQYF

j_gene: TRBJ2-3
d_gene: TRBD2
v_gene: TRBV9
abundance: NA
CDR3nt: TGTGCCAGCAGCGTATCCCCCGGGACTAGCGCCACAGATACGCAGTATTTT
CDR3aa: CASSVSPGTSATDTQYF

j_gene: TRBJ2-6
d_gene: NA
v_gene: TRBV7-2
abundance: NA
CDR3nt: TGTGCCAGCAGCTTAGCAGGGACTCTCTCTGGGGCCAACGTCCTGACTTTC
CDR3aa: CASSLAGTLSGANVLTF

j_gene: TRBJ1-5
d_gene: TRBD1
v_gene: TRBV6-5
abundance: NA
CDR3nt: TGTGCCAGCAGTATGGACAGGGCCAATCAGCCCCAGCATTTT
CDR3aa: CASSMDRANQPQHF